These 30 T cell receptor beta chains originate from one sample sequenced in a study of identical twins. TCRdb reprocessed the 5' RACE reads via MiXCR and lists one record per CDR3 protein. Of roughly 1.6 million distinct CDR3 sequences in the sample, about 32% were seen once. The sequenced sample consisted of cord blood. The receptors here all came from a newborn girl in good health.

The chain couples TRBV20-1 to TRBJ1-5; a possible D gene is TRBD1 (6 bases). Germline loops: CDR1 DFQATT, CDR2 SNEGSKA (reference sequence). This CDR3 contains 16 residues. V gave up 0 bases and J gave up 0 bases, with 12 bases separating them. The CDR3 is CSAREAGVYSNQPQHF. Here the CDR3 DNA reads TGCAGTGCTAGAGAAGCAGGGGTATATAGCAATCAGCCCCAGCATTTT.

This clonotype was recorded a few times. This rearrangement joins TRBV5-1 to TRBJ2-2; possibly TRBD1 for D (6 bases). Germline lookup yields CDR1 SGHRS and CDR2 YFSETQ. The CDR3 covers 15 residues. Trimming left V 3 bases short and J 6 bases short, with 15 bases between. The DNA for the CDR3 is TGCGCCAGCAGCTCCGGGAAGACAGGTGCCGGGGAGCTGTTTTTT. Its translation: CASSSGKTGAGELFF.

Turning to this clonotype: This may arise from a read error, as a much more abundant clone is one base away. The rearrangement links TRBV12-3 or TRBV12-4 to TRBJ2-5; 10 bases align to TRBD2. J lost 11 bases, V lost 5 bases, and 11 bases had no gene match. The CDR3 sequence is 14 residues long. CDR3 DNA sequence: TGTGCCAGCAGTAGCGGGGGGGCCGCGAATGAGCAGTACTTC. As protein: CASSSGGAANEQYF.

Of note for this clonotype: Given a much more abundant clone one base away, this may be a read error. The CDR3 coding sequence is TGCGCCAGCAGCCGATCCCGAGAGACCCAGTTCTTC. Encoded protein: CASSRSRETQFF. The genes are TRBV5-1 and TRBJ2-1; D not resolved. Germline lookup yields CDR1 SGHRS and CDR2 YFSETQ. Deletions cut 4 bases from V and 13 bases from J, with 15 bases between. The CDR3 loop spans 12 amino acids.

The gene calls are TRBV24-1 and TRBJ2-7; 10 positions agree with TRBD1. The CDR3 runs to 16 residues. The germline CDR1 and CDR2 sequences are KGHDR and SFDVKD. The V gene end was trimmed by 0 bases and the J gene end by 2 bases; junction bases not matched to a gene: 3. The DNA for the CDR3 is TGTGCCACCAGTGATTTGGGGACAGGGGAAGCCTACGAGCAGTACTTC. This encodes CATSDLGTGEAYEQYF.

This chain uses TRBV11-2 with TRBJ1-2; D gene unclear. V lost 6 bases and J lost 2, with 13 bases in between. CDR3 length: 14 amino acids. CDR1 SGHAT and CDR2 FQNNGV come from the germline V gene. The CDR3 sequence: CASSQRASNYGYTF. The CDR3 DNA sequence: TGTGCCAGCAGTCAGAGGGCCTCCAACTATGGCTACACCTTC.

The chain is built from TRBV24-1 and TRBJ2-3; D may be TRBD2 (6 bases). Germline V lookup: CDR1 KGHDR, CDR2 SFDVKD. Trimming removed 0 bases from V and 2 bases from J, with 14 bases in between. The CDR3 is 17 residues long. CDR3 sequence (DNA): TGTGCCACCAGTGATTTGGGTAGCGGACCTAACACAGATACGCAGTATTTT. Amino acid sequence: CATSDLGSGPNTDTQYF.

In its sample, this clonotype was seen many times. The gene calls are TRBV12-3 or TRBV12-4 and TRBJ2-1; D ambiguous. V was pared by 2 bases and J by 8 bases, with 7 bases between. The CDR3 spans 12 residues. The CDR3 bases are TGTGCCAGCAGTTTAATCCGAGATGAGCAGTTCTTC. Encoded protein: CASSLIRDEQFF.

The rearrangement links TRBV12-5 to TRBJ2-1, with 14 bases that match TRBD2. The germline V gene has CDR1 LGHNT and CDR2 FRNRAP. The CDR3 consists of 17 residues. V lost 1 base to trimming and J lost 6 bases; unmatched junction nucleotides: 5. The CDR3 reads CASGLAGLAGEGNEQFF. In DNA, the CDR3 is TGTGCTAGTGGTTTGGCGGGACTAGCGGGAGAAGGCAATGAGCAGTTCTTC.

This clonotype showed up just a few times. CDR3 in DNA: TGTGCCAGCAGTGCTTCAGGTGAAGGGACTGAAGCTTTCTTT. Amino acids: CASSASGEGTEAFF. The chain couples TRBV2 to TRBJ1-1; D not certain. Germline CDR1 and CDR2: SNHLY and FYNNEI. The CDR3 has 14 amino acids. V gave up 4 bases and J gave up 5 bases, with 14 bases separating them.

V usage is TRBV20-1 and J usage is TRBJ2-7; TRBD2 matches at 7 bases. V lost 6 bases, J lost 3 bases, and 8 bases stayed unmatched. This CDR3 has 13 amino acids. Germline V lookup: CDR1 DFQATT, CDR2 SNEGSKA (reference sequence). In nucleotides, the CDR3 is TGCAGTGCAGTGGGGGGGACCGTCTACGAGCAGTACTTC. Amino acids: CSAVGGTVYEQYF.

The J gene is TRBJ2-4, the V gene TRBV12-3 or TRBV12-4, with D possibly being TRBD1 (6 bases). The closer fit of TRBJ2-5 to the DNA end suggests the J call may be wrong. This CDR3 comprises 14 residues. The CDR3, as DNA: TGTGCCAGCACCTACAGGGACCCGCAAGAGACCCAGTACTTC. This translates into CASTYRDPQETQYF.

About this clonotype: The junction shows a germline mismatch at one end, possibly a read error. The genes are TRBV11-2 and TRBJ2-7; 9 bases are a match to TRBD2. Germline values: CDR1 SGHAT, CDR2 FQNNGV. The CDR3 loop spans 15 amino acids. The CDR3 loop is CAGSFRTSDGYEQYF. In DNA, the CDR3 is TGTGCCGGCAGCTTTAGGACTAGCGACGGCTACGAGCAGTACTTC.

This clonotype was seen repeatedly, ten times or more. The rearrangement uses TRBV6-5 and TRBJ2-1, with 14 positions matching TRBD2. V was pared by 2 bases and J by 7 bases, with 1 base of the junction left unmatched. Germline V CDR1 and CDR2: MNHEY, SVGAGI. This CDR3 has 15 residues. This CDR3 reads CASSYRLAGGNEQFF. The CDR3 nucleotides are TGTGCCAGCAGTTACCGACTAGCGGGGGGGAATGAGCAGTTCTTC.

Comments on this clonotype: Likely a read error: the CDR3 ends without its conserved phenylalanine or tryptophan. The chain links TRBV28 to TRBJ1-1, with TRBD1 as a possible D gene (5 bases). CDR3 length: 14 amino acids. Germline V CDR1 and CDR2: MDHEN, SYDVKM. Trimming took off 3 bases at V and 0 bases at J, with 8 bases between the two ends. As DNA, the CDR3 is TGTGCCAGCAGTTTGACGGGACTGAACACTGAAGCTTTCGTT. Translated: CASSLTGLNTEAFV.

In DNA, the CDR3 is TGTGCCACCAGGCGAGTCGGACTCCAAGAGACCCAGTACTTC. Translating it yields CATRRVGLQETQYF. V gene TRBV27 combines with J gene TRBJ2-5; D is perhaps TRBD2 (5 bases). Germline CDR1 MNHEY, CDR2 SMNVEV (reference sequence). The CDR3 has 14 amino acids. V gave up 10 bases and J gave up 1 base, with 16 bases separating them.

Concerning this clonotype itself: Since a much larger clone is just one base distant, this may be a read error. This chain connects TRBV20-1 to TRBJ2-3; 10 bases are shared with TRBD2. The CDR3 loop spans 14 amino acids. The ends lost 2 bases at V and 4 bases at J; junction bases unmatched: 3. Per the germline V gene, CDR1 is DFQATT and CDR2 is SNEGSKA (reference sequence). The CDR3 DNA reads TGCAGTGCTAGACTAGCGGGGGTCGCAGATACGCAGTATTTT. It translates to CSARLAGVADTQYF.

The genes are TRBV28 and TRBJ2-1, with 7 bases identical to TRBD2. J gave up 15 bases and V 3 bases, and 11 bases lay outside the gene matches. This CDR3 contains 13 residues. Germline values: CDR1 MDHEN, CDR2 SYDVKM. The DNA of the CDR3 is TGTGCCAGCAGTTTTAGGGCGGGAGTGAGTGCGTTCTTC. Protein product: CASSFRAGVSAFF.

This clonotype was detected once. The junction differs from germline at one of its ends, possibly a read error. This chain uses TRBV7-2 with TRBJ2-5; perhaps TRBD2 as D (7 bases). The CDR3 totals 15 residues. Germline V gene sequence: CDR1 SGHTA, CDR2 FQGNSA. CDR3 protein: CASNLVGGQEETQYF. In DNA, the CDR3 is TGTGCCAGCAACTTAGTGGGGGGGCAAGAGGAGACCCAGTACTTC.

This chain connects TRBV28 to TRBJ2-2; D unresolved. The CDR3 runs 12 residues. The germline CDR1 and CDR2 sequences are MDHEN and SYDVKM. With 6 bases removed from V and 6 bases from J, the gap between germline ends came to 8 bases. For the CDR3, the DNA is TGTGCCAGCAGACTAACCCCCGGGGAGCTGTTTTTT. The encoded protein is CASRLTPGELFF.

J is TRBJ1-4 and V is TRBV4-2; D gene ambiguous. In germline, CDR1 is LGHNA, CDR2 YNFKEQ. Trimming removed 0 bases from V and 14 bases from J, with 10 bases in between. The CDR3 extends over 12 amino acids. Here the CDR3 reads CASSQETVGLFF. The CDR3 nucleotides are TGTGCCAGCAGCCAAGAAACAGTGGGCCTGTTTTTT.

This clonotype was observed a few times. V usage is TRBV20-1 and J usage is TRBJ2-5; D possibly corresponds to TRBD2 (6 bases). The V gene lost 1 base and the J gene lost 11 bases, with 11 bases spanning the gap. Germline CDR1 and CDR2: DFQATT and SNEGSKA (reference sequence). The CDR3 is 11 residues long. The DNA for the CDR3 is TGCAGTGCTAGAGGACCGGGAGAGCAGTACTTC. Translation: CSARGPGEQYF.

The chain employs TRBV4-1 and TRBJ2-3; 14 nucleotides agree with TRBD2. Losses at the gene ends were 3 bases for V and 0 bases for J; bases not matched to a gene: 8. The germline CDR1 and CDR2 sequences are MGHRA and YSYEKL. CDR3 length: 19 amino acids. The CDR3 spells CASSHRGTSGGSSTDTQYF. CDR3 coding DNA: TGCGCCAGCAGCCATCGCGGGACTAGCGGGGGATCTAGCACAGATACGCAGTATTTT.

The gene calls are TRBV28 and TRBJ2-5; D is unclear. The V gene lost 4 bases and the J gene lost 7 bases, with 10 bases spanning the gap. The CDR3 totals 12 residues. Germline V gene sequence: CDR1 MDHEN, CDR2 SYDVKM. CDR3 nucleotides: TGTGCCAGCAGTTCCCTCGTCCGGACCCAGTACTTC. Its translation: CASSSLVRTQYF. The full variable domain, rest sourced from reference TRBV28 and TRBJ2-5, is DVKVTQSSRYLVKRTGEKVFLECVQDMDHENMFWYRQDPGLGLRLIYFSYDVKMKEKGDIPEGYSVSREKKERFSLILESASTNQTSMYLCASSSLVRTQYFGPGTRLLVL.

In this sample, this clonotype turned up a few times. This chain joins TRBV20-1 and TRBJ1-2, with D hard to call. The CDR3 loop spans 13 amino acids. Germline CDR1 and CDR2: DFQATT and SNEGSKA (reference sequence). The V gene lost 7 bases and the J gene lost 8 bases, with 20 bases spanning the gap. The CDR3, as DNA: TGCAGTGGTAGTCGCGACATAGTGAGGGGCTACACCTTC. Translated, it gives CSGSRDIVRGYTF.

V is TRBV20-1 and J is TRBJ1-2; D possibly corresponds to TRBD1 (6 bases). The CDR3 extends over 13 amino acids. Per germline, CDR1 DFQATT and CDR2 SNEGSKA (reference sequence). V was clipped by 8 bases and J by 1 base, with 14 bases between them. Here the CDR3 DNA reads TGCAGTACTACCGACAGGTATAACTATGGCTACACCTTC. Its protein product is CSTTDRYNYGYTF.

This clonotype was observed a few times. J is TRBJ2-5 and V is TRBV7-2, with 7 bases matching TRBD2. From germline, CDR1 is SGHTA and CDR2 FQGNSA. With 3 bases clipped from V and 4 bases from J, the junction kept 8 bases outside the gene matches. The CDR3 extends over 15 amino acids. CDR3 bases: TGTGCCAGCAGCTTGTTAGAGGTAGCGGGAGAGACCCAGTACTTC. Residues: CASSLLEVAGETQYF.

This clonotype was counted between two and nine times. The chain has TRBV5-1 and TRBJ2-4; D call uncertain. The germline gives CDR1 SGHRS, CDR2 YFSETQ. Deletions cut 8 bases from V and 4 bases from J, with 4 bases between. The CDR3 spans 10 residues. The DNA of the CDR3 is TGCGCCAGTAAGAAAAACATTCAGTACTTC. Translation: CASKKNIQYF.

A few counts support this clonotype. V usage is TRBV6-6 and J usage is TRBJ2-4, with TRBD1 matching over 9 bases. CDR3 length: 19 amino acids. Germline trimming cut 6 bases from V and 0 bases from J; bases unmatched to any gene: 15. The V gene's germline CDR1 is MNHNY and CDR2 SVGAGI (reference sequence). DNA of the CDR3: TGTGCCAGCAGCCCATCTCCGGGACAGGGCGCTTTAGCCAAAAACATTCAGTACTTC. It encodes CASSPSPGQGALAKNIQYF.

This clonotype was observed a handful of times. The chain couples TRBV7-2 to TRBJ2-7, with D perhaps TRBD2 (5 bases). CDR1 and CDR2 from the germline V gene are SGHTA and FQGNSA. Trimming removed 1 base at V and 5 bases at J, with 18 bases between. This CDR3 has 16 residues. The CDR3 sequence is CASSLDIVGKDHEQYF. CDR3 bases: TGTGCCAGCAGCTTAGATATCGTCGGGAAAGACCACGAGCAGTACTTC.